One sample yielded the 6 T cell receptor beta chains listed below, sequenced in a study of T cells in localized non-small cell lung cancer. Method: immunoSEQ multiplex PCR; TCRdb's copy keeps in-frame clones and lacks some. The table lists about 6,800 clones, about half of them singletons, with 3% to 4.5% in the top ten. Sequencing was performed on lymph node tissue, taken before any cancer treatment. These receptors originate from a man aged 35-75 years with stage I lung adenocarcinoma.

By frequency in the sample, this clone is medium-sized. The chain carries TRBV9 and TRBJ1-6; 7 bases fit TRBD1. V trimming: 0 bases; J trimming: 9 bases; junction bases outside the gene matches: 3. Germline V gene lookup returns CDR1 SGDLS and CDR2 YYNGEE. The CDR3 runs to 14 residues. CDR3 DNA sequence: TGTGCCAGCAGCGTAGCGCAGGGGGGTTCACCCCTCCACTTT. This translates into CASSVAQGGSPLHF.

The rearrangement links TRBV19 to TRBJ1-5, with D maybe TRBD1 (5 bases). Germline assignment: CDR1 LNHDA and CDR2 SQIVND (reference sequence). The CDR3 length is 15 residues. The ends were cut back, 4 bases at V and 2 bases at J, with 12 bases in the middle. The CDR3 sequence: CASSTQGGGNQPQHF. CDR3 sequence (DNA): TGTGCCAGTAGTACGCAGGGAGGGGGCAATCAGCCCCAGCATTTT.

The chain combines TRBV9 with TRBJ2-7, with 8 bases lining up with TRBD2. V was clipped by 2 bases and J by 3 bases; unmatched bases: 10. The length of the CDR3 is 16 residues. Germline CDR1 SGDLS, CDR2 YYNGEE. The CDR3 bases are TGTGCCAGCAGCGTGCTAGGGACTAGTAGTCTCTACGAGCAGTACTTC. This translates into CASSVLGTSSLYEQYF.

V usage is TRBV5-1 and J usage is TRBJ1-4, with D possibly matching TRBD1 (6 bases). Germline values: CDR1 SGHRS, CDR2 YFSETQ. Trimming pared 0 bases from V and 3 bases from J, leaving 12 bases between. The length of the CDR3 is 16 residues. The CDR3 region is CASSLGGGAANEKLFF. CDR3 nucleotide sequence: TGCGCCAGCAGCTTGGGCGGGGGCGCAGCTAATGAAAAACTGTTTTTT.

This rearrangement joins TRBV19 to TRBJ2-1; tentatively, D is TRBD1 (6 bases). This CDR3 spans 17 amino acids. The V and J ends lost 2 bases and 5 bases respectively, with 19 bases between them. Germline CDR1 is LNHDA and CDR2 is SQIVND (reference sequence). The CDR3 DNA reads TGTGCCAGTAGTATACCTAAACAGGGACCGGTCGACAATGAGCAGTTCTTC. Translating gives CASSIPKQGPVDNEQFF.

This clone appeared a few times. The chain carries TRBV11-3 and TRBJ1-4, with D unclear. CDR1 SGHNT and CDR2 YENEEA come from the germline V gene. V was clipped by 1 base and J by 0 bases, with 9 bases between them. CDR3 length: 16 amino acids. The CDR3 protein is CASSLGDTATNEKLFF. In DNA form, the CDR3 reads TGTGCCAGCAGCTTAGGGGATACAGCAACTAATGAAAAACTGTTTTTT.